Shown below are 22 T cell receptor beta chains from a single sample sequenced in a study of identical twins. TCRdb reanalysed the 5' RACE reads using MiXCR and keeps one entry per CDR3 protein. The table shows about 250,000 distinct CDR3 sequences, with 6.5% to 9.5% occurring only once. This sample was also put to use in a study of yellow fever vaccine responses in identical twins.

The specimen sequenced was CD8+ T cells sorted from blood. These receptors originate from a woman under 30 in good health.

This clonotype was seen a few times. A read error may explain this, as a much larger clone is one base away. The chain carries TRBV4-1 and TRBJ2-3; TRBD2 matches at 11 bases. Germline-derived CDR1 and CDR2 are MGHRA and YSYEKL. V lost 2 bases to trimming and J lost 5 bases; unmatched junction nucleotides: 3. This CDR3 is 15 amino acids long. CDR3 sequence (DNA): TGCGCCAGCAGCCAACTAGCGGGAGGCGGAGATACGCAGTATTTT. Translating it yields CASSQLAGGGDTQYF.

The gene calls are TRBV7-6 and TRBJ2-3, with a tentative D call TRBD2 (5 bases). This CDR3 region has 17 residues. Trimming took off 0 bases at V and 4 bases at J, with 17 bases between the two ends. Germline CDR1 is SGHVS and CDR2 is FNYEAQ. The CDR3 sequence: CASSLARRLLLSDTQYF. CDR3 nucleotide sequence: TGTGCCAGCAGCTTAGCGAGAAGACTACTCCTTTCAGATACGCAGTATTTT.

This clonotype was seen only a few times. CDR3 nucleotide sequence: TGCGCCAGCAGCCAAGCGTTACAGGAGGGCTACGAGCAGTACTTC. Its protein is CASSQALQEGYEQYF. The chain is built from TRBV4-3 and TRBJ2-7; D is perhaps TRBD2 (6 bases). Germline V gene sequence: CDR1 LGHNA, CDR2 YSLEER. Deletions cut 1 base from V and 3 bases from J, with 13 bases between. This CDR3 comprises 15 residues.

This clonotype has at least ten counts. V gene TRBV4-3 combines with J gene TRBJ2-7, with 13 nucleotides matching TRBD2. This CDR3 region has 15 residues. After removal of 3 bases from V and 3 bases from J, the junction contained 2 bases not matched to a gene. Germline assignment: CDR1 LGHNA and CDR2 YSLEER. CDR3 loop: CASSHGTSGDYEQYF. In DNA form, the CDR3 reads TGCGCCAGCAGCCACGGGACTAGCGGGGACTACGAGCAGTACTTC.

The chain uses TRBV2 and TRBJ2-7; 8 nucleotides align to TRBD2. V lost 6 bases to trimming and J lost 5 bases; unmatched junction nucleotides: 9. Germline CDR1 and CDR2: SNHLY and FYNNEI. This CDR3 has 14 residues. For the CDR3, the DNA is TGTGCCAGCAGGTACTATAGCGGGGCTAACGAGCAGTACTTC. It yields the protein CASRYYSGANEQYF.

This rearrangement joins TRBV28 to TRBJ2-5; D is perhaps TRBD1 (6 bases). Trimming shortened V by 5 bases and J by 4 bases, and 14 bases separated the two germline ends. The length of the CDR3 is 14 residues. CDR1 and CDR2 from the germline V gene are MDHEN and SYDVKM. CDR3 region: CASSPTGRGETQYF. The DNA for the CDR3 is TGTGCCAGCAGTCCTACAGGGAGAGGAGAGACCCAGTACTTC. Variable domain in full (rest from reference TRBV28 and TRBJ2-5): DVKVTQSSRYLVKRTGEKVFLECVQDMDHENMFWYRQDPGLGLRLIYFSYDVKMKEKGDIPEGYSVSREKKERFSLILESASTNQTSMYLCASSPTGRGETQYFGPGTRLLVL.

Concerning this clonotype: This could be a read error, since a much larger clone is one nucleotide away. For the CDR3, the DNA is TGTGCCAGCAGCTCCCGGGACAGCTACTACGAGCAGTACTTC. As protein: CASSSRDSYYEQYF. V and J are TRBV6-1 and TRBJ2-7; 7 bases agree with TRBD1. The CDR3 totals 14 residues. Germline CDR1 and CDR2: MNHNS and SASEGT. The ends lost 6 bases at V and 3 bases at J; junction bases unmatched: 8.

This clonotype was picked up many times. The rearrangement joins TRBV7-9 to TRBJ1-1, with D uncertain. CDR3 size: 13 residues. Germline V gives CDR1 SEHNR, CDR2 FQNEAQ (reference sequence). V gave up 3 bases and J gave up 0 bases, with 5 bases separating them. The CDR3 DNA sequence: TGTGCCAGCAGCTTCCAACTGAACACTGAAGCTTTCTTT. Translated, it gives CASSFQLNTEAFF.

This clonotype was seen a handful of times. CDR3 DNA sequence: TGTGCCAGCACTCCCTGGGGAGAAAACACCGGGGAGCTGTTTTTT. It translates to CASTPWGENTGELFF. The chain employs TRBV25-1 and TRBJ2-2, with a weak D call TRBD2 (5 bases). The CDR3 loop spans 15 amino acids. Germline values: CDR1 MGHDK, CDR2 SYGVNS. The V end lost 7 bases, the J end lost 2 bases, and 14 bases lay between the germline ends.

At least ten counts were recorded for this clonotype. The genes are TRBV27 and TRBJ1-6; D gene unclear. Germline V CDR1 and CDR2: MNHEY, SMNVEV (reference sequence). Trimming left V 2 bases short and J 6 bases short, with 2 bases between. There are 12 residues in the CDR3. CDR3 in DNA: TGTGCCAGCAGTTTACCTAATTCACCCCTCCACTTT. Translated, it gives CASSLPNSPLHF.

Many counts were recorded for this clonotype. The chain has TRBV10-3 and TRBJ2-5; no definite D call. Germline values: CDR1 ENHRY, CDR2 SYGVKD. CDR3 size: 12 residues. The germline V and J ends were trimmed by 4 bases and 3 bases, with 6 bases remaining between them. The CDR3 coding sequence is TGTGCCATCAGTGTTGGGAAAGAGACCCAGTACTTC. This translates into CAISVGKETQYF.

The chain has TRBV10-3 and TRBJ2-7; D is ambiguous. The germline CDR1 and CDR2 sequences are ENHRY and SYGVKD. The CDR3 totals 13 residues. The V gene lost 0 bases and the J gene lost 6 bases, with 9 bases spanning the gap. CDR3 nucleotides: TGTGCCATCAGTGAGTCGGGTCAAACCGAGCAGTACTTC. Translating it yields CAISESGQTEQYF.

This clonotype showed up just a few times. The chain is built from TRBV15 and TRBJ2-4; TRBD2 is a possible D gene (5 bases). Germline loops: CDR1 LNHNV, CDR2 YYDKDF (reference sequence). The CDR3 is 15 residues long. The V end was cut by 5 bases, the J end by 2 bases, with 13 bases between. The CDR3 protein is CATSVTSGTKNIQYF. The CDR3 DNA reads as TGTGCCACCAGCGTCACCTCGGGAACCAAAAACATTCAGTACTTC.

This clonotype was counted between two and nine times. The chain links TRBV5-6 to TRBJ1-2; D gene ambiguous. The length of the CDR3 is 11 residues. V lost 2 bases and J lost 6, with 5 bases in between. Germline V lookup: CDR1 SGHDT, CDR2 YYEEEE. This CDR3 reads CASSLADGYTF. CDR3 nucleotide sequence: TGTGCCAGCAGCTTAGCAGATGGCTACACCTTC.

The V gene is TRBV9, the J gene TRBJ2-7, with D perhaps matching TRBD1 (5 bases). The CDR3 contains 17 residues. Deletions cut 4 bases from V and 2 bases from J, with 22 bases between. Per the germline V gene, CDR1 is SGDLS and CDR2 is YYNGEE. This chain's CDR3 is CASSLNPDLTAPYEQYF. Here the CDR3 DNA reads TGTGCCAGCAGCCTAAATCCAGATTTGACAGCCCCCTACGAGCAGTACTTC.

The CDR3 here is CASSPPGAEQFF. Here the CDR3 DNA reads TGTGCCAGCAGTCCCCCGGGGGCGGAGCAGTTCTTC. This chain connects TRBV6-2 or TRBV6-3 to TRBJ2-1; D tentatively fits TRBD1 or TRBD2 (6 bases each). Germline V gene data show CDR1 as MNHEY and CDR2 as SVGEGT. V dropped 5 bases and J dropped 10 bases, with 12 bases sitting between them. This CDR3 region has 12 residues.

The chain is built from TRBV4-1 and TRBJ2-7; D is possibly TRBD1 (6 bases). CDR1 is MGHRA, CDR2 YSYEKL, per germline. V was shortened by 0 bases and J by 3 bases, with 9 bases between the two germline ends. The CDR3 loop spans 14 amino acids. Written as DNA, the CDR3 is TGCGCCAGCAGCCAAGAGGACAGCCTCTACGAGCAGTACTTC. Amino acid sequence: CASSQEDSLYEQYF.

The chain links TRBV6-2 or TRBV6-3 to TRBJ2-7; 7 bases agree with TRBD1. The V and J ends lost 2 bases and 3 bases, in that order; junction bases with no gene match: 10. CDR1 and CDR2 (germline): MNHEY, SVGEGT. There are 16 residues in the CDR3. CDR3 nucleotides: TGTGCCAGCAGTTACGTCCCTCTGGGACAGAGCTACGAGCAGTACTTC. The encoded protein is CASSYVPLGQSYEQYF.

This sequence joins TRBV20-1 and TRBJ2-7; TRBD2 aligns across 7 bases. V trimming: 5 bases; J trimming: 1 base; junction bases outside the gene matches: 20. CDR3 length: 18 amino acids. CDR1 is DFQATT, CDR2 SNEGSKA, per germline (reference sequence). The DNA of the CDR3 is TGCAGTGCTCGGTCTCCTACGCCGGGCGGGAGAGGTTCCTACGAGCAGTACTTC. Translated: CSARSPTPGGRGSYEQYF.

The chain recombines TRBV6-2 or TRBV6-3 with TRBJ2-3; no reliable D call. V lost 5 bases, J lost 13 bases, and 16 bases lay in between. CDR3 length: 12 amino acids. CDR1 is MNHEY, CDR2 SVGEGT, per germline. CDR3: CASSLPWEGKYF. The DNA for the CDR3 is TGTGCCAGCAGTCTTCCCTGGGAAGGGAAGTATTTT.

The chain employs TRBV6-5 and TRBJ2-5, with 7 bases fitting TRBD2. There are 15 residues in the CDR3. Trimming at V came to 3 bases and at J to 2 bases, leaving 6 bases not matched to a gene. Germline lookup yields CDR1 MNHEY and CDR2 SVGAGI. The CDR3 sequence is CASSYVRGGQETQYF. CDR3 nucleotides: TGTGCCAGCAGTTATGTCCGGGGAGGGCAAGAGACCCAGTACTTC.

This clonotype was picked up many times. The chain links TRBV21-1 to TRBJ1-6; TRBD1, as called in the table, went unchecked against the DNA. TRBV21-1 corresponds to a pseudogene. This CDR3 is built from 14 residues. CDR3 loop: CASSKGTDNSPLHF. The DNA of the CDR3 is TGTGCCAGCAGCAAAGGGACAGATAATTCACCCCTCCACTTT.